This TCR beta chain was observed in a study of blood T cell repertoires in COVID-19. Trimming at V came to 5 bases and at J to 7 bases, leaving 12 bases not matched to a gene. The CDR3 spans 16 residues. The germline V gene encodes CDR1 MDHEN and CDR2 SYDVKM. Method: immunoSEQ multiplex PCR; TCRdb's copy keeps in-frame clones and lacks some. The sample lists about 85,000 clones; nearly 90% were seen once. Sequenced material: peripheral blood. The chain recombines TRBV28 with TRBJ2-1; TRBD1 aligns across 9 bases. This TCR came from a woman over 75 with active or convalescent COVID-19. Here the CDR3 reads CASSRSEQGARNEQFF. The CDR3 nucleotides read TGTGCCAGCAGTCGGAGCGAACAGGGGGCGAGGAATGAGCAGTTCTTC.